The 14 T cell receptor beta chains given below trace back to one sample, sequenced in a study of OX40 agonist ivuxolimab in advanced cancers. Only in-frame clones appear in the TCRdb table, and some are missing; sequencing was by immunoSEQ multiplex PCR. The sample has about 37,000 clones, more than 75% seen once. The sequencing here drew on CD4+ or CD8+ T cells sorted from blood, taken in a trial of the OX40 agonist ivuxolimab. These receptors all come from an adult with an advanced solid tumor such as melanoma, head and neck, liver or kidney cancer.

This chain uses TRBV11-2 with TRBJ2-2; 8 bases are a match to TRBD2. This CDR3 comprises 15 residues. Per germline, CDR1 SGHAT and CDR2 FQNNGV. J gave up 6 bases and V 4 bases, and 7 bases lay outside the gene matches. The DNA of the CDR3 is TGTGCCAGCAGCTACGGACTAGCTCCCGCCGGGGAGCTGTTTTTT. Its protein product is CASSYGLAPAGELFF.

The chain employs TRBV27 and TRBJ1-2; 8 nucleotides match TRBD1. The germline CDR1 and CDR2 sequences are MNHEY and SMNVEV (reference sequence). With V trimmed by 2 bases and J by 7 bases, 9 bases remained unmatched. This CDR3 is 15 amino acids long. CDR3 region: CASSLEYRGNGGYTF. The CDR3 coding sequence is TGTGCCAGCAGTTTAGAATACAGGGGGAATGGTGGCTACACCTTC.

The V and J genes are TRBV11-2 and TRBJ2-5, with TRBD2 identical over 8 bases. The J call is in doubt because the DNA end fits TRBJ2-7 better. The CDR3 contains 14 residues. CDR1 and CDR2 (germline): SGHAT, FQNNGV. CDR3 in amino acids: CASSLVTSGYEQYF. CDR3 in DNA: TGTGCCAGCAGCTTAGTCACTAGCGGCTACGAGCAGTACTTC.

The chain recombines TRBV5-4 with TRBJ1-2; 8 bases match TRBD1. Unmatched junction bases numbered 3, after V lost 5 bases and J lost 6 bases. Germline CDR1 reads SGHNT; CDR2 reads YYREEE (reference sequence). This CDR3 has 12 residues. The DNA for the CDR3 is TGTGCCAGCAGTCGACAGGGGAATGGCTACACCTTC. Protein: CASSRQGNGYTF.

This clone is medium-sized by share. This rearrangement joins TRBV9 to TRBJ2-1, with TRBD2 matching 11 bases. The V segment lost 4 bases and the J segment 5 bases; nucleotides outside the gene matches: 5. The CDR3 is 15 residues long. Germline CDR1 is SGDLS and CDR2 is YYNGEE. This CDR3 reads CASSTMGLADNEQFF. DNA for the CDR3: TGTGCCAGCAGCACTATGGGACTAGCGGACAATGAGCAGTTCTTC. The variable domain in full, with the rest retrieved from reference TRBV9 and TRBJ2-1, is DSGVTQTPKHLITATGQRVTLRCSPRSGDLSVYWYQQSLDQGLQFLIQYYNGEERAKGNILERFSAQQFPDLHSELNLSSLELGDSALYFCASSTMGLADNEQFFGPGTRLTVL.

The gene calls are TRBV7-9 and TRBJ2-3; D is perhaps TRBD1 or TRBD2 (5 bases each). The CDR3 has 15 amino acids. CDR1 is SEHNR, CDR2 FQNEAQ, per germline (reference sequence). Between the trimmed V and J ends, which lost 1 base and 2 bases, there was a span of 10 bases. CDR3: CASSLVGDHTDTQYF. The CDR3 nucleotides read TGTGCCAGCAGCTTAGTAGGGGACCACACAGATACGCAGTATTTT.

This clone turned up a few times. The chain joins TRBV29-1 to TRBJ1-5; a weak D match, TRBD1 (6 bases). The V and J ends lost 0 bases and 12 bases respectively, with 18 bases between them. The CDR3 totals 14 residues. Per the germline V gene, CDR1 is SQVTM and CDR2 is ANQGSEA. CDR3 protein: CSVEDRGVGGHQHF. CDR3 sequence (DNA): TGCAGCGTTGAAGATCGGGGAGTCGGGGGGCACCAGCATTTT.

The rearrangement links TRBV28 to TRBJ2-7, with no clear D. The CDR3 has 19 amino acids. V was shortened by 3 bases and J by 3 bases, with 27 bases between the two germline ends. The germline V gene encodes CDR1 MDHEN and CDR2 SYDVKM. The CDR3 region is CASSFSSATRYQKYYEQYF. CDR3 nucleotide sequence: TGTGCCAGCAGTTTTTCCTCGGCTACACGCTATCAGAAGTACTACGAGCAGTACTTC.

V and J are TRBV7-3 and TRBJ2-1; 10 bases align to TRBD2. Germline V gene data show CDR1 as SGHTA and CDR2 as FQGTGA. This CDR3 is 17 amino acids long. V trimming: 5 bases; J trimming: 7 bases; junction bases outside the gene matches: 14. CDR3 residues: CASSPLGRASGRNEQFF. The CDR3 DNA reads TGTGCCAGCAGCCCATTGGGTCGGGCTAGCGGGAGAAATGAGCAGTTCTTC.

The chain uses TRBV27 and TRBJ2-5; maybe TRBD1 (6 bases). The CDR3 covers 14 residues. Germline V gene data show CDR1 as MNHEY and CDR2 as SMNVEV (reference sequence). The ends were cut back, 2 bases at V and 5 bases at J, with 12 bases in the middle. CDR3: CASSLGGPWETQYF. The CDR3, as DNA: TGTGCCAGCAGTTTAGGGGGCCCGTGGGAGACCCAGTACTTC.

The V call is TRBV27, the J call TRBJ1-2; maybe TRBD1 (5 bases). Per germline, CDR1 MNHEY and CDR2 SMNVEV (reference sequence). CDR3 size: 13 residues. V was pared by 2 bases and J by 8 bases, with 12 bases between. DNA for the CDR3: TGTGCCAGCAGTTTAGGGGGGTTGGAGGGCTACACCTTC. Protein: CASSLGGLEGYTF.

This rearrangement joins TRBV9 to TRBJ2-1; the D gene is possibly TRBD2 (6 bases). CDR3 length: 18 residues. The V end lost 4 bases, the J end lost 0 bases, and 20 bases lay between the germline ends. Germline lookup yields CDR1 SGDLS and CDR2 YYNGEE. The CDR3 protein is CASSPTGGAGSSYNEQFF. CDR3 DNA: TGTGCCAGCAGCCCTACCGGAGGGGCGGGAAGCTCCTACAATGAGCAGTTCTTC.

This clone came up a few times. The chain joins TRBV7-9 to TRBJ2-3, with D perhaps matching TRBD1 (5 bases). The germline V gene encodes CDR1 SEHNR and CDR2 FQNEAQ (reference sequence). Trimming took off 0 bases at V and 3 bases at J, with 13 bases between the two ends. This CDR3 is 16 amino acids long. CDR3 in amino acids: CASSLAVTVETDTQYF. Written as DNA, the CDR3 is TGTGCCAGCAGCTTAGCGGTGACAGTAGAGACAGATACGCAGTATTTT.

This clone was picked up a small number of times. This sequence joins TRBV7-8 and TRBJ1-6; 10 bases line up with TRBD1. This CDR3 comprises 15 residues. Germline V gene sequence: CDR1 SGHVS, CDR2 FQNEAQ. The ends lost 8 bases at V and 7 bases at J; junction bases unmatched: 8. This chain's CDR3 is CASRKTGGVNSPLHF. DNA of the CDR3: TGTGCCAGCCGCAAGACAGGGGGCGTAAATTCACCCCTCCACTTT.